Each of the 6 T cell receptor beta chains below was sequenced from the same sample in a study of T cell repertoires in cytomegalovirus infection. TCRdb reprocessed the reads with MiXCR, giving one entry per CDR3 protein. The table shows tens of thousands of distinct CDR3 sequences, with around 3.8% occurring only once. The sample comprised PBMCs. These receptors were obtained from a human donor in good health (CMV status not recorded). Some clones in this sample may be carry-over from other donors' samples.

This clonotype was recorded at least ten times. J is TRBJ1-2 and V is TRBV5-1; a weak D match, TRBD1 (5 bases). This CDR3 has 13 residues. CDR1 is SGHRS and CDR2 is YFSETQ in the germline V gene. With 4 bases removed from V and 0 bases from J, the gap between germline ends came to 7 bases. CDR3 region: CASSTDTNYGYTF. CDR3 DNA sequence: TGCGCCAGCAGCACGGACACTAACTATGGCTACACCTTC.

This clonotype was counted at least ten times. The chain links TRBV20-1 to TRBJ1-2, with D uncertain. Germline V CDR1 and CDR2: DFQATT, SNEGSKA (reference sequence). Trimming stripped 1 base from V and 5 bases from J, with 17 bases between. The CDR3 consists of 15 residues. The CDR3: CSARVTGVGGYGYTF. In nucleotides, the CDR3 is TGCAGTGCTAGAGTGACCGGGGTCGGCGGATATGGCTACACCTTC.

This clonotype is deemed medium-sized (0.01 to 0.1%). This sequence joins TRBV28 and TRBJ2-3; D not certain. The CDR3 is 13 residues long. Trimming cost V 4 bases and J 2 bases, with 7 bases left between them. Germline CDR1 is MDHEN and CDR2 is SYDVKM. CDR3 sequence reads: CASSSLATDTQYF. CDR3 coding DNA: TGTGCCAGCAGTTCGTTGGCCACAGATACGCAGTATTTT. The whole variable domain, remainder taken from reference TRBV28 and TRBJ2-3, is DVKVTQSSRYLVKRTGEKVFLECVQDMDHENMFWYRQDPGLGLRLIYFSYDVKMKEKGDIPEGYSVSREKKERFSLILESASTNQTSMYLCASSSLATDTQYFGPGTRLTVL.

This clonotype was counted at least ten times. V gene TRBV12-3 or TRBV12-4 combines with J gene TRBJ1-2, with D uncertain. V lost 1 base, J lost 0 bases, and 12 bases lay in between. The CDR3 has 16 amino acids. The CDR3 DNA follows: TGTGCCAGCAGTTTAGAATGGGTTAAAGCTAACTATGGCTACACCTTC. Translation gives CASSLEWVKANYGYTF.

In its sample, this clonotype was seen many times. The V call is TRBV15, the J call TRBJ1-6; TRBD1 matches 9 bases. The germline gives CDR1 LNHNV, CDR2 YYDKDF (reference sequence). V was clipped by 3 bases and J by 7 bases; unmatched bases: 7. The CDR3 is made up of 16 amino acids. Here the CDR3 reads CATSRGTGGRNSPLHF. DNA for the CDR3: TGTGCCACCAGCAGGGGTACAGGGGGCAGGAATTCACCCCTCCACTTT.

The chain has TRBV7-2 and TRBJ2-7; D tentatively fits TRBD1 or TRBD2 (5 bases each). The V end lost 0 bases, the J end lost 3 bases, and 9 bases lay between the germline ends. The germline gives CDR1 SGHTA, CDR2 FQGNSA. The CDR3 has 14 residues. CDR3 sequence (DNA): TGTGCCAGCAGCTTAGCGGCTGGGGGCTACGAGCAGTACTTC. It codes for CASSLAAGGYEQYF.